Below, one T cell receptor (beta chain) is given with its context. Its antigen remains unknown. These data come from a study of siplizumab effects on memory and regulatory T cells. Only in-frame clones appear in the TCRdb table, and some are missing; sequencing was by immunoSEQ multiplex PCR. The table has around 87,000 clones, 80% to 90% seen once; the top ten hold roughly 15%. General study findings and limits: Siplizumab significantly reduced alloreactive sequences traceable to unstimulated CD4+ memory cells. There was no confirmation of the suppressive function of proliferating Tregs from siplizumab cultures. Just a small share of alloreactive clones was traced back to unstimulated subsets. The authors could not assign a naive or memory phenotype to roughly 75-95% of proliferating CD4+ or CD8+ clones.

V was clipped by 6 bases and J by 0 bases, with 15 bases between them. Per germline, CDR1 MNHNY and CDR2 SVGAGI (reference sequence). The CDR3 consists of 15 residues. The source of this sequence is a human donor in good health. Specimen: CD4+ T cells sorted from blood. The chain employs TRBV6-6 and TRBJ2-7, with D perhaps matching TRBD1 (5 bases). The CDR3 region has the DNA TGTGCCAGCAGCCACCCCCAAGGGGCCTCCTACGAGCAGTACTTC. Residues: CASSHPQGASYEQYF.